The 28 T cell receptor beta chains below come from one sample, sequenced in a study of neurological immune-mediated disorders. TCRdb reprocessed the 5' RACE reads with MiXCR, giving one entry per CDR3 protein. The data hold tens of thousands of distinct CDR3 sequences, with about 9.3% observed a single time. Sequenced material: PBMCs. Receptors originate from a man aged 40-49 years in good health.

This clonotype was picked up many times. The chain joins TRBV5-6 to TRBJ2-7, with 12 bases matching TRBD2. CDR1 and CDR2 from the germline V gene are SGHDT and YYEEEE. The CDR3 extends over 18 amino acids. Losses at the gene ends were 7 bases for V and 4 bases for J; bases not matched to a gene: 18. Here the CDR3 reads CASRFGLAGTTSHYEQYF. The CDR3 region has the DNA TGTGCCAGCCGTTTTGGACTAGCGGGAACTACGTCCCATTACGAGCAGTACTTC.

This clonotype was detected many times. The V gene is TRBV28, the J gene TRBJ2-7; 8 bases fit TRBD1. There are 16 residues in the CDR3. J lost 1 base, V lost 3 bases, and 8 bases had no gene match. Germline lookup yields CDR1 MDHEN and CDR2 SYDVKM. The CDR3 DNA is TGTGCCAGCAGTTTTTCCCGTGGGACAGGATCCTACGAGCAGTACTTC. Translated: CASSFSRGTGSYEQYF.

The sample holds many counts of this clonotype. The junction departs from the called germline gene at one end, perhaps through a read error. The rearrangement joins TRBV5-1 to TRBJ2-7; D may match TRBD1 or TRBD2 (5 bases each). The CDR3 is made up of 12 amino acids. CDR1 is SGHRS and CDR2 is YFSETQ in the germline V gene. CDR3 sequence reads: CASRFDPGTPVF. The CDR3 DNA is TGCGCCAGCAGGTTTGACCCCGGGACGCCCGTATTC.

This clonotype was picked up many times. The V call is TRBV29-1, the J call TRBJ2-7; 7 bases line up with TRBD2. Germline lookup yields CDR1 SQVTM and CDR2 ANQGSEA. CDR3 length: 13 residues. V shed 1 base, J shed 6 bases, and the junction held 6 bases outside the gene matches. DNA of the CDR3: TGCAGCGTTGAAGGGGGTGGCGGGGGCGAGCAGTACTTC. It encodes CSVEGGGGGEQYF.

This clonotype appeared many times. This rearrangement joins TRBV29-1 to TRBJ2-1; 7 nucleotides agree with TRBD2. This CDR3 region has 13 residues. Germline loops: CDR1 SQVTM, CDR2 ANQGSEA. V was pared by 6 bases and J by 6 bases, with 8 bases of the junction left unmatched. The CDR3 sequence: CSVKPPSGNEQFF. The CDR3 DNA reads TGCAGCGTGAAGCCCCCTAGCGGCAATGAGCAGTTCTTC.

This clonotype was seen repeatedly, ten times or more. The V and J genes are TRBV7-8 and TRBJ1-3, with 9 bases lining up with TRBD1. Germline trimming cut 0 bases from V and 2 bases from J; bases unmatched to any gene: 11. CDR3 length: 19 amino acids. Germline V gene lookup returns CDR1 SGHVS and CDR2 FQNEAQ. CDR3 region: CASSLAAGSGTGTGNTIYF. In nucleotides, the CDR3 is TGTGCCAGCAGCTTAGCGGCCGGATCGGGGACAGGGACTGGAAACACCATATATTTT.

This clonotype was observed at least ten times. The chain couples TRBV5-5 to TRBJ1-2, with D possibly matching TRBD1 (5 bases). CDR3 length: 15 residues. Per the germline V gene, CDR1 is SGHKS and CDR2 is YYEKEE (reference sequence). V was pared by 6 bases and J by 4 bases, with 19 bases between. In nucleotides, the CDR3 is TGTGCCAGCACCCCCGATCTGGGGCAGGTCTATGGCTACACCTTC. This encodes CASTPDLGQVYGYTF.

This clonotype was seen many times. This rearrangement joins TRBV5-5 to TRBJ2-1; D possibly corresponds to TRBD2 (5 bases). The CDR3 is made up of 16 amino acids. V lost 2 bases to trimming and J lost 0 bases, with 12 bases between them. Per the germline V gene, CDR1 is SGHKS and CDR2 is YYEKEE (reference sequence). The CDR3 sequence: CASSFRVEGSYNEQFF. DNA for the CDR3: TGTGCCAGCAGCTTTAGGGTAGAGGGCTCCTACAATGAGCAGTTCTTC.

This clonotype was observed a few times. CDR3 DNA: TGCAGTGCTAGAGATCGGAGGTCCCTGGGAAACACCATATATTTT. It specifies CSARDRRSLGNTIYF. The rearrangement joins TRBV20-1 to TRBJ1-3, with D hard to call. Germline V gene data show CDR1 as DFQATT and CDR2 as SNEGSKA (reference sequence). The V end was cut by 0 bases, the J end by 4 bases, with 13 bases between. The CDR3 length is 15 residues.

At least ten counts were recorded for this clonotype. The rearrangement uses TRBV7-3 and TRBJ2-2; no clear D. V lost 5 bases and J lost 2, with 6 bases in between. Germline V gene data show CDR1 as SGHTA and CDR2 as FQGTGA. The CDR3 spans 13 residues. Here the CDR3 reads CASSLLNTGELFF. CDR3 nucleotides: TGTGCCAGCAGCCTTCTAAACACCGGGGAGCTGTTTTTT.

This clonotype has at least ten counts. The chain has TRBV12-3 or TRBV12-4 and TRBJ2-3, with D hard to call. There are 11 residues in the CDR3. The V and J ends lost 7 bases and 2 bases respectively, with 4 bases between them. CDR3 protein: CASTITDTQYF. The CDR3 nucleotides read TGTGCCAGCACTATCACAGATACGCAGTATTTT.

This clonotype came up many times. The rearrangement links TRBV12-3 or TRBV12-4 to TRBJ1-2, with D possibly being TRBD1 (5 bases). With 5 bases removed from V and 4 bases from J, the gap between germline ends came to 11 bases. The CDR3 covers 13 residues. For the CDR3, the DNA is TGTGCCAGCAGTCGACGCGGGACCTATGGCTACACCTTC. Its protein is CASSRRGTYGYTF.

This clonotype was recorded at least ten times. The V gene is TRBV9, the J gene TRBJ1-2; possibly TRBD1 for D (5 bases). V lost 0 bases and J lost 0, with 9 bases in between. In germline, CDR1 is SGDLS, CDR2 YYNGEE. This CDR3 has 15 amino acids. The CDR3 bases are TGTGCCAGCAGCGTAGTAGGGGATACTAACTATGGCTACACCTTC. Its protein is CASSVVGDTNYGYTF.

At least ten counts were recorded for this clonotype. The rearrangement uses TRBV12-3 or TRBV12-4 and TRBJ2-1; D remains ambiguous. This CDR3 region has 13 residues. The V gene lost 6 bases and the J gene lost 4 bases, with 10 bases spanning the gap. Here the CDR3 DNA reads TGTGCCAGCAGCGACTCGAGATACAATGAGCAGTTCTTC. It is translated as CASSDSRYNEQFF.

This clonotype was recorded a few times. The V and J genes are TRBV28 and TRBJ2-3; 7 bases agree with TRBD1. CDR3 size: 13 residues. Germline V CDR1 and CDR2: MDHEN, SYDVKM. Losses at the gene ends were 6 bases for V and 4 bases for J; bases not matched to a gene: 4. DNA of the CDR3: TGTGCCAGCAGACCCACAGGGGCAGATACGCAGTATTTT. This encodes CASRPTGADTQYF.

This clonotype was counted at least ten times. The chain links TRBV28 to TRBJ2-3; 12 positions match TRBD2. The germline CDR1 and CDR2 sequences are MDHEN and SYDVKM. The CDR3 loop spans 14 amino acids. With V trimmed by 6 bases and J by 4 bases, 2 bases remained unmatched. The CDR3 here is CASSRLAGADTQYF. In DNA form, the CDR3 reads TGTGCCAGCAGCCGACTAGCGGGAGCAGATACGCAGTATTTT.

This clonotype showed up just a few times. The J gene is TRBJ2-7, the V gene TRBV7-3; D may be TRBD2 (5 bases). With 11 bases removed from V and 4 bases from J, the gap between germline ends came to 9 bases. The CDR3 sequence is 10 residues long. The germline V gene encodes CDR1 SGHTA and CDR2 FQGTGA. CDR3 loop: CASGFYEQYF. Written as DNA, the CDR3 is TGTGCCTCGGGGTTTTACGAGCAGTACTTC. Together with reference TRBV7-3 and TRBJ2-7, the CDR3 gives the full variable domain: GAGVSQTPSNKVTEKGKYVELRCDPISGHTALYWYRQSLGQGPEFLIYFQGTGAADDSGLPNDRFFAVRPEGSVSTLKIQRTERGDSAVYLCASGFYEQYFGPGTRLTVT.

Many counts were recorded for this clonotype. The V gene is TRBV5-1, the J gene TRBJ1-1; 9 positions match TRBD1. Germline assignment: CDR1 SGHRS and CDR2 YFSETQ. The trim removed 4 bases at V and 3 bases at J, leaving 7 bases unmatched. This CDR3 is 15 amino acids long. The CDR3 loop is CASSPADRGHTEAFF. The CDR3 DNA follows: TGCGCCAGCAGCCCCGCGGACAGGGGACACACTGAAGCTTTCTTT.

This clonotype was detected many times. The rearrangement uses TRBV11-3 and TRBJ2-5; D unclear. From germline, CDR1 is SGHNT and CDR2 YENEEA. V lost 1 base to trimming and J lost 9 bases, with 12 bases between them. This CDR3 is built from 13 residues. The CDR3 DNA reads as TGTGCCAGCAGCTTAGGGCACCTCCAACCCCAGTACTTC. It encodes CASSLGHLQPQYF.

This clonotype came up many times. This chain uses TRBV20-1 with TRBJ2-3; 9 bases fit TRBD2. The trim removed 3 bases at V and 0 bases at J, leaving 4 bases unmatched. This CDR3 has 15 residues. CDR1 is DFQATT and CDR2 is SNEGSKA in the germline V gene (reference sequence). The DNA of the CDR3 is TGCAGTGCTAGTTCTAGCGGGACTAGCACAGATACGCAGTATTTT. It yields the protein CSASSSGTSTDTQYF.

This clonotype occurred a few times. The chain joins TRBV24-1 to TRBJ2-1, with D tentatively TRBD1 or TRBD2 (6 bases each). The CDR3 has 13 residues. V was trimmed by 2 bases and J by 8 bases, leaving 9 bases between them. Germline V gene lookup returns CDR1 KGHDR and CDR2 SFDVKD. Written as DNA, the CDR3 is TGTGCCACCAGTGATTGGGGGGCGGATGAGCAGTTCTTC. This gives the protein CATSDWGADEQFF.

The table lists this clonotype with many counts. The junction does not match germline at one end; this may be a read error. The genes are TRBV6-6 and TRBJ2-1, with a tentative D call TRBD2 (5 bases). The germline gives CDR1 MNHNY, CDR2 SVGAGI (reference sequence). The CDR3 loop spans 12 amino acids. The DNA of the CDR3 is TGTGCCAGCAGTTACGAACTAGGAATCTTTCTCTTC. Translated, it gives CASSYELGIFLF.

The chain recombines TRBV29-1 with TRBJ2-5, with 8 bases fitting TRBD2. CDR3 length equals 15 residues. Germline lookup yields CDR1 SQVTM and CDR2 ANQGSEA. With V trimmed by 7 bases and J by 4 bases, 14 bases remained unmatched. CDR3 in DNA: TGCAGCGCCGTTCGGGGGGGAGCCCACATAGAGACCCAGTACTTC. Translating it yields CSAVRGGAHIETQYF.

The table lists this clonotype with many counts. This chain joins TRBV6-1 and TRBJ2-7; TRBD1 is a possible D gene (6 bases). V was shortened by 3 bases and J by 2 bases, with 14 bases between the two germline ends. The CDR3 totals 15 residues. Germline V gene sequence: CDR1 MNHNS, CDR2 SASEGT. In nucleotides, the CDR3 is TGTGCCAGCAGTGATCCGGGACACATCACCTACGAGCAGTACTTC. Translated, it gives CASSDPGHITYEQYF.

This clonotype was seen ten or more times. The chain's CDR3 is CASSTQGGGYTF. CDR3 bases: TGTGCCAGCAGTACCCAGGGGGGAGGCTACACCTTC. The chain is built from TRBV12-3 or TRBV12-4 and TRBJ1-2; the match to TRBD1 covers 7 bases. Germline trimming cut 5 bases from V and 8 bases from J; bases unmatched to any gene: 5. The CDR3 is 12 amino acids.

This clonotype was seen at least ten times. J is TRBJ2-1 and V is TRBV29-1; TRBD2 might be the D (7 bases). CDR1 is SQVTM and CDR2 is ANQGSEA in the germline V gene. The CDR3 sequence is 12 residues long. The V end was cut by 4 bases, the J end by 8 bases, with 12 bases between. CDR3: CSVVWGGHEQFF. DNA of the CDR3: TGCAGCGTTGTCTGGGGGGGCCATGAGCAGTTCTTC.

This clonotype came up many times. The chain has TRBV2 and TRBJ2-1; D unclear. Trimming removed 2 bases from V and 0 bases from J, with 11 bases in between. The CDR3 has 16 residues. In germline, CDR1 is SNHLY, CDR2 FYNNEI. The CDR3 DNA follows: TGTGCCAGCAGTGAAAGACAACCGAGCTCCTACAATGAGCAGTTCTTC. It yields the protein CASSERQPSSYNEQFF.

To note about this clonotype: A much larger clone differs by one base, so this may be a read error. The chain employs TRBV10-3 and TRBJ2-7; perhaps TRBD2 as D (5 bases). Per the germline V gene, CDR1 is ENHRY and CDR2 is SYGVKD. V was trimmed by 4 bases and J by 2 bases, leaving 12 bases between them. The CDR3 has 14 amino acids. The CDR3, as DNA: TGTGCCATCAGTGTCGTAGCGACCACCTACGAGCAGTACTTC. The encoded protein is CAISVVATTYEQYF.